This TCR beta chain emerged from a study of blood T cell repertoires in COVID-19. Study context: From T cells, B-cell-depleted T cells, or PBMCs came the material, which was cDNA or gDNA.

TCRdb's copy holds only in-frame clones and misses some; the assay was immunoSEQ multiplex PCR. The table records fewer than 60,000 clones, more than 80% of them present only once. The sample taken for sequencing was peripheral blood. The sequence derives from a man aged 55 to 70 with acute or convalescent COVID-19.

CDR3: CAGGEGHGYGYTF. CDR3 DNA: TGTGCCGGGGGGGAGGGCCATGGCTATGGCTACACCTTC. The chain uses TRBV30 and TRBJ1-2; maybe TRBD1 (5 bases). Trimming took off 8 bases at V and 4 bases at J, with 17 bases between the two ends. The CDR3 extends over 13 amino acids. Germline CDR1 GTSNPN, CDR2 SVGIG (reference sequence).